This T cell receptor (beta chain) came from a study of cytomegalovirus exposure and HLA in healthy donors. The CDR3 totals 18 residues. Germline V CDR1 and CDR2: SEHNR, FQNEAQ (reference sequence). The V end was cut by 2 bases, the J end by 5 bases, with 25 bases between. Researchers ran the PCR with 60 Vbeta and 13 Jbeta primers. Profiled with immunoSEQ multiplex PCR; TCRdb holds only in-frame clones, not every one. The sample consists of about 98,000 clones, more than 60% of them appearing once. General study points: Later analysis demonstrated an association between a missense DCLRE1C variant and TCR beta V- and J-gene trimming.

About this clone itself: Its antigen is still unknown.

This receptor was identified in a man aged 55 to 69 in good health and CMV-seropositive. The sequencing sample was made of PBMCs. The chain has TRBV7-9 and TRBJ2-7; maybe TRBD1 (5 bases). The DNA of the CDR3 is TGTGCCAGCAGCTTATTGTTGGGGCAGAAGGCATGGTTCGACGAGCAGTACTTC. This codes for CASSLLLGQKAWFDEQYF.